One TCR beta chain is described in this entry. Sequencing was performed with immunoSEQ multiplex PCR; in TCRdb, only in-frame clones are kept and a portion is missing. The repertoire holds over 250,000 clones, with about 88% as singletons. These data come from a study of blood T cell repertoires in COVID-19. The sequenced sample consisted of PBMCs or T cells enriched from blood (not recorded which). The clonotype comes from a woman aged 55-70 years in a cohort exposed to, infected with or recovered from COVID-19 (not recorded which).

The CDR3 region is CASSLAGADSPLHF. CDR3 DNA: TGTGCCAGCAGTTTGGCGGGGGCTGATTCACCCCTCCACTTT. The gene calls are TRBV28 and TRBJ1-6; possible D gene TRBD1, 6 bases. Trimming stripped 3 bases from V and 8 bases from J, with 11 bases between. The germline CDR1 and CDR2 sequences are MDHEN and SYDVKM. This CDR3 region has 14 residues.